The T cell receptor beta chain described here comes from a study of cytomegalovirus exposure and HLA in healthy donors (dated 2017 in TCRdb). Describing the broader study: An earlier analysis of several hundred of the donors reported 250 to 300 Gb of sequence data and about 100 million unique TCR beta sequences from about 179 million T cells. Roughly 300 gigabases of sequencing data and tens of millions of unique TCR sequences were included in an early release covering under 650 HLA-typed donors. A later analysis re-analyzed previously published TCR beta repertoires from roughly 630 donors and added high-resolution HLA genotyping to study TCR occurrence patterns. The study profiled the T cell repertoires of under 700 subjects by immunosequencing and related them to cytomegalovirus serostatus. A separate validation cohort of approximately 120 different subjects was used in addition to the roughly 640-subject first cohort. HLA typing included class I and class II loci at four-digit resolution. The study was designed to test whether signatures of past pathogen exposure could be identified by cataloging public T cell receptors. Every repertoire in the discovery cohort had been generated on one and the same sequencing platform. A later genetic analysis used genome-wide SNP genotypes for 398 of the 666 donors, treating that subset as a discovery cohort. About five DR-DQ haplotypes were handled as single units for association and clustering, since linkage in the cohort was strong. To decide whether each TCR beta V gene segment behaved as functional or pseudogenic, an earlier analysis of approximately 600 of the donors relied on high-throughput TCR beta sequencing. Among some 400 genotyped donors of the cohort, an average of roughly 230,000 unique TCR beta nucleotide sequences was sequenced per donor, of which 15% to 20% were non-productive. The study combined high-throughput TCR immunosequencing, statistical association of individual TCRs with disease status, and machine learning to predict cytomegalovirus infection status. Donor age, sex, ethnicity and CMV serostatus were collected together with the repertoire data. Rather than using new phenotypic data, the later analysis identified candidate immune exposures from TCR beta sequences and from how often those sequences occurred across donors. Typing coverage differed by locus: A, B, C, DRB1 and DQB1 were typed in roughly 620-630 donors, DQA1 in 522, DPA1 in approximately 610, and DPB1 in roughly 450. The genetic ancestry cluster associated with self-reported Caucasian donors included about four fifths of the roughly 390 genotyped donors. What the authors observed across the whole study: Compared with the approximately 720-donor mean, donors in an Asian-associated ancestry cluster had fewer N-insertions in productive TCRs, according to a later genetic analysis. Broadly in line with IMGT annotations, most TCR beta V segments showed up in productive rearrangements about 87% or about 30% of the time in an earlier analysis of a few hundred of the donors. The cohort was sequenced for TCR beta chains only, and without alpha or paired-chain data the features that could be detected were limited. In vitro tests confirmed that a few of the cytomegalovirus-associated TCR beta chains recognize cytomegalovirus antigens. The classifier was reported to diagnose cytomegalovirus status with high specificity and sensitivity in both the original and validation cohorts. Sequencing depth was assumed to be roughly uniform across donors in the presence/absence analyses, though that assumption may not hold. In a later analysis, HLA-associated TCR beta chains showed more clonal expansion and lower generation probabilities than non-associated chains that were equally common. In a later analysis, the rate of TCR association differed among HLA loci, with DRB1 alleles having the most associated TCRs and HLA-C alleles having the fewest. An association between a missense DCLRE1C variant and V-gene and J-gene trimming of TCR beta chains was found in a later genetic analysis and replicated in an independent cohort. Because HLA typing was missing for some donors at each locus, association tests included only the typed subset. The study listed 150 to 200 TCR beta chains as associated with cytomegalovirus. Most TCR sequences were seen in very few donors, while some public TCRs were found in many individuals. Assigning TCR associations to individual alleles was difficult when HLA alleles, especially DR and DQ, strongly co-occurred. Because counts were too low, 15 or so rarely observed V segments, including chromosome 9 orphons, were excluded from the earlier analysis of a few hundred of the donors. A group of highly shared sequence variants was considered likely to be a technical artifact of the sequencing pipeline. The authors suggested that the approach could potentially be generalized to other disease states and immunological phenotypes. Correlated functional status among segregating V segments might be attributable to linkage disequilibrium, but an unknown experimental factor could not be ruled out. Several of the top co-occurrence clusters appeared to be linked to parvovirus B19, influenza, CMV and Epstein-Barr virus, according to a later analysis. The 87-base-pair reads could not distinguish some IMGT-functional V segments, including TRBV6-2 and TRBV6-3, so those segments were excluded. At a false discovery rate of 0.05, a later analysis linked some 18,000 TCR beta sequences to specific HLA alleles. A later analysis found that most CMV-associated TCR beta chains appeared HLA-restricted, with HLA associations seemingly driven largely by CMV exposure. A further reported finding was that TCR beta sequences accurately predicted the HLA-A and HLA-B alleles for most subjects in the first cohort. CMV serostatus was the only immune exposure information available for the cohort.

The germline V gene (reference sequence) specifies SEHNR as CDR1 and FQNEAQ as CDR2. For this chain, trimming is 4 bases at the V end and 4 bases at the J end, and the number of junction bases without a gene match is 10. Reading from cysteine to phenylalanine, the CDR3 counts 16 amino acids. Just CDR3 DNA is preserved here, 48 bases in frame from base 1. The cohort comprised 550 to 700 healthy bone marrow donors. All cohort members were sampled while nominally healthy, although unrecorded immune exposures were likely present. The donor was CMV seronegative and was included in the group of a few hundred seronegative cohort members. Each donor provided a peripheral blood sample, and peripheral blood mononuclear cells were used for TCR beta sequencing. Genomic DNA extraction from the blood cell samples was performed with the Qiagen DNeasy Blood Extraction Kit. Library prep was done by the immunoSEQ multiplex PCR assay. A mixture of 60 forward primers for TCR Vbeta segments and 13 reverse primers for TCR Jbeta segments was used in the multiplex PCR. Amplification of the CDR3 region of rearranged TCR beta genes was performed with a multiplex PCR assay on genomic DNA. The amplified TCR beta libraries were sequenced on the Illumina HiSeq System as 87-base-pair reads. The published analysis was carried out like this. In a later analysis, around 80 million unique TCR beta chains were counted across the approximately 640 repertoires, and roughly 9.9 million of these chains were shared by at least two donors. Raw reads were error-corrected and collapsed into unique sequences with a nearest-neighbor algorithm that merged closely related sequences to remove PCR and sequencing errors. To assign V, D and J gene segments, CDR3 sequences were aligned to IMGT reference sequences. For a sequence to be retained, a match of at least six nucleotides was required to both a V gene segment and a J gene segment. Rearrangements were called productive when the CDR3 lacked stop codons and stayed in frame with V and J; all others were non-productive. Following IMGT convention, CDR3 was defined as the stretch from the second conserved V-encoded cysteine up to the conserved J-encoded phenylalanine. In an earlier analysis of roughly 610 of the donors, sequences lacking an unambiguous match to a single V gene segment were excluded. An earlier analysis of 587 of the donors called V segments functional above 56.7% productive rearrangements and segregating when the between-donor standard deviation exceeded 5%. A statistical classification framework was developed to diagnose cytomegalovirus status using the catalog of TCR beta chain sequences. In a later analysis, V and J genes were assigned by comparing TCR nucleotide sequences against IMGT/GENE-DB human TR gene sequences. In a later analysis, CDR3 sequences and most-parsimonious VDJ recombination scenarios were assigned using the TCRdist pipeline. In a later analysis, each TCR beta chain was defined by its CDR3 amino acid sequence together with its V-gene family, and reads lacking a unique V-gene family were excluded. A later analysis removed 500 to 650 highly shared, low-generation-probability nucleotide sequences to deal with suspected cross-contamination and a sequencing artifact. For each public chain, a later analysis derived a clonal expansion index from normalized ranks of inferred template counts within each repertoire. A later analysis computed generation probabilities with a VDJ recombination model fitted to out-of-frame rearrangements, and checked the results against IGoR. Hypergeometric tests were used in a later analysis to score TCR-TCR, TCR-HLA and TCR-CMV co-occurrence, with a repertoire-size bias correction applied to the TCR pairs. In a later analysis, false discovery rates were estimated by permuting HLA or CMV assignments 20 times. A later analysis grouped co-occurring TCRs with DBSCAN, adding TCRdist sequence similarity when clustering within HLA-allele-positive subsets. Repertoires with fewer than 30,000 or more than 120,000 public chains, plus five repertoires with anomalous nucleotide sharing, were excluded from co-occurrence clustering. TCRdb took over this immuneACCESS table, retaining in-frame rearrangements with V and J assigned. Such tables are incomplete; in checked studies, under half of the missing clones stem from an unresolved V gene, and the remainder is unexplained. D and trimming were read from the DNA, whereas the V and J calls and clone size are those reported in that table. The sample yields around 150,000 clones; roughly 75% were counted once. The top ten hold roughly 5% of the sample.

A note on this clone: Its binding antigen is unknown. No base qualities exist here, and no much larger clone lies one base off it.

Sequencing was carried out using PBMCs. The chain was built from TRBV7-9 and TRBJ1-2; 9 of the junction bases match TRBD1. The receptor comes from a male donor in good health and CMV-seronegative. The sequenced DNA is TGTGCCAGCAGCTCCGGTACGGGACAGGGTATCTATGGCTACACCTTC. It specifies CASSSGTGQGIYGYTF. The entire variable domain, with the stretches around the CDR3 drawn from the reference TRBV7-9 and TRBJ1-2 proteins, is DTGVSQNPRHKITKRGQNVTFRCDPISEHNRLYWYRQTLGQGPEFLTYFQNEAQLEKSRLLSDRFSAERPKGSFSTLEIQRTEQGDSAMYLCASSSGTGQGIYGYTFGSGTRLTVV.